The clone carrying this TCR beta chain turned up a few times. What it binds is not known. The junction had 5 bases not matched to a gene; V was cut back by 3 bases and J by 3 bases. Germline assignment: CDR1 LGHDT and CDR2 YNNKEL (reference sequence). The length of the CDR3 is 14 residues. This entry comes from a study of identical twins. Study-wide results and limits: When twins shared out-of-frame alpha sequences, those sequences had excess low generation probability. Monozygotic twins shared more out-of-frame TCR alpha than recombination models predicted. Abundant cord blood beta clonotypes carried fewer insertions; memory repertoires showed none.

Via MiXCR, TCRdb re-called the 5' RACE reads, giving one row per CDR3 protein. The sample consists of approximately 890,000 distinct CDR3 sequences, about 12% of them appearing once. This sample was also put to use in a study of yellow fever vaccine responses in identical twins.

The sequencing input was PBMCs. The clonotype was recovered from a woman aged 18-30 years in good health. J is TRBJ2-7 and V is TRBV3-1; 7 positions agree with TRBD1. CDR3 DNA sequence: TGTGCCAGCAGCCATCCGGGACAGTACTACGAGCAGTACTTC. Its protein is CASSHPGQYYEQYF.